These 28 T cell receptor beta chains came from one sample sequenced in a study of T cell changes during pregnancy in multiple sclerosis. Profiling relied on immunoSEQ multiplex PCR, and the TCRdb table lists in-frame clones only, not all of them. The sample records tens of thousands of clones, 80% to 95% being singletons. The material sequenced was CD4+ T cells from peripheral blood mononuclear cells, taken after pregnancy. The receptor source for this set is a female donor with multiple sclerosis, enrolled in a pregnancy study.

The chain couples TRBV9 to TRBJ2-5, with 12 bases that match TRBD2. After removal of 3 bases from V and 1 base from J, the junction contained 4 bases not matched to a gene. The CDR3 consists of 16 residues. Germline CDR1 reads SGDLS; CDR2 reads YYNGEE. The CDR3 nucleotides read TGTGCCAGCAGCGGGCGACTAGCGGGGGCCCAAGAGACCCAGTACTTC. Amino acid sequence: CASSGRLAGAQETQYF.

This chain uses TRBV9 with TRBJ2-1, with 9 bases matching TRBD1. The trim removed 3 bases at V and 9 bases at J, leaving 10 bases unmatched. Germline CDR1 reads SGDLS; CDR2 reads YYNGEE. The CDR3 spans 15 residues. CDR3 sequence (DNA): TGTGCCAGCAGCGGGACAGGGGATATAGCAGGTGAGCAGTTCTTC. Its protein is CASSGTGDIAGEQFF.

The chain links TRBV5-4 to TRBJ2-1, with 10 nucleotides matching TRBD2. Germline V CDR1 and CDR2: SGHNT, YYREEE (reference sequence). The CDR3 spans 15 residues. J lost 9 bases, V lost 2 bases, and 8 bases had no gene match. CDR3 in amino acids: CASSLSGGALGEQFF. The CDR3 bases are TGTGCCAGCAGCTTAAGCGGGGGGGCTTTAGGTGAGCAGTTCTTC.

This clone was found once. J is TRBJ2-3 and V is TRBV27; D gene uncertain. The V gene lost 2 bases and the J gene lost 0 bases, with 9 bases spanning the gap. CDR1 and CDR2 (germline): MNHEY, SMNVEV (reference sequence). The CDR3 spans 15 residues. As DNA, the CDR3 is TGTGCCAGCAGTTTAAGACAAGCTAGCACAGATACGCAGTATTTT. Translating gives CASSLRQASTDTQYF.

The V and J genes are TRBV7-2 and TRBJ2-7; D gene uncertain. V gave up 4 bases and J gave up 5 bases, with 12 bases separating them. CDR1 and CDR2 from the germline V gene are SGHTA and FQGNSA. The CDR3 is made up of 13 amino acids. CDR3 in amino acids: CASSSSARNEQYF. CDR3 sequence (DNA): TGTGCCAGCAGCTCCTCCGCCAGGAACGAGCAGTACTTC.

The V call is TRBV19, the J call TRBJ1-5; no definite D call. The germline V gene has CDR1 LNHDA and CDR2 SQIVND (reference sequence). V was cut by 3 bases and J by 0 bases, with 24 bases left in between. The CDR3 totals 20 residues. The CDR3 DNA follows: TGTGCCAGTAGTATTACCGGCGGATACAATTCGAGAATTAGCAATCAGCCCCAGCATTTT. Encoded protein: CASSITGGYNSRISNQPQHF.

This clone appeared a few times. J is TRBJ1-5 and V is TRBV30, with 7 bases fitting TRBD1. Trimming at V came to 7 bases and at J to 4 bases, leaving 7 bases not matched to a gene. The germline CDR1 and CDR2 sequences are GTSNPN and SVGIG (reference sequence). The CDR3 is made up of 13 amino acids. The CDR3 DNA reads TGTGCCTCCTCGACAGGGCCGAATCAGCCCCAGCATTTT. Translation: CASSTGPNQPQHF.

The chain links TRBV7-3 to TRBJ2-2, with D possibly being TRBD2 (5 bases). The germline V and J ends were trimmed by 5 bases and 6 bases, with 13 bases remaining between them. CDR1 and CDR2 (germline): SGHTA, FQGTGA. This CDR3 is built from 14 residues. CDR3 sequence (DNA): TGTGCCAGCAGCCCAGACTTCGGGGCCGGGGAGCTGTTTTTT. Translating gives CASSPDFGAGELFF.

This chain links TRBV9 with TRBJ1-1; no reliable D call. The CDR3 has 13 residues. V dropped 3 bases and J dropped 1 base, with 7 bases sitting between them. The germline CDR1 and CDR2 sequences are SGDLS and YYNGEE. In DNA form, the CDR3 reads TGTGCCAGCAGCGCCCGACAGAACACTGAAGCTTTCTTT. It is translated as CASSARQNTEAFF.

The chain uses TRBV4-2 and TRBJ1-2; 7 bases fit TRBD1. V gave up 2 bases and J gave up 5 bases; unmatched junction bases: 8. Germline CDR1 reads LGHNA; CDR2 reads YNFKEQ. CDR3 length: 15 residues. The CDR3 DNA reads as TGTGCCAGCAGCCAACAACCGACAGGGATATATGGCTACACCTTC. It codes for CASSQQPTGIYGYTF.

The genes are TRBV6-1 and TRBJ1-5; D may be TRBD1 (5 bases). V gave up 2 bases and J gave up 0 bases, with 11 bases separating them. CDR3 length: 16 residues. Germline V gene lookup returns CDR1 MNHNS and CDR2 SASEGT. The CDR3 DNA follows: TGTGCCAGCAGTGAACCGGCAGGGTATAGCAATCAGCCCCAGCATTTT. Translating gives CASSEPAGYSNQPQHF.

V usage is TRBV19 and J usage is TRBJ1-1; weak D call: TRBD1 (5 bases). There are 13 residues in the CDR3. Germline V lookup: CDR1 LNHDA, CDR2 SQIVND (reference sequence). The germline V and J ends were trimmed by 7 bases and 3 bases, with 12 bases remaining between them. CDR3 in DNA: TGTGCCAGTATCCAGGGTCCCCACACTGAAGCTTTCTTT. This encodes CASIQGPHTEAFF.

The gene calls are TRBV2 and TRBJ2-3; D remains unclear. The CDR3 consists of 15 residues. CDR1 and CDR2 from the germline V gene are SNHLY and FYNNEI. Trimming took off 3 bases at V and 0 bases at J, with 10 bases between the two ends. This CDR3 is CASSDGGASTDTQYF. Written as DNA, the CDR3 is TGTGCCAGCAGTGACGGCGGAGCTAGCACAGATACGCAGTATTTT.

The V call is TRBV5-4, the J call TRBJ1-1, with 11 bases lining up with TRBD1. Germline lookup yields CDR1 SGHNT and CDR2 YYREEE (reference sequence). The CDR3 runs 15 residues. J was trimmed by 4 bases and V by 4 bases; bases with no gene match: 6. The CDR3 DNA reads as TGTGCCAGCAGCCTGGACAGGGGGCAGGTCACTGAAGCTTTCTTT. It translates to CASSLDRGQVTEAFF.

The rearrangement uses TRBV7-2 and TRBJ2-5; 7 nucleotides match TRBD2. The trim removed 6 bases at V and 2 bases at J, leaving 12 bases unmatched. CDR3 length: 16 amino acids. Germline V lookup: CDR1 SGHTA, CDR2 FQGNSA. Here the CDR3 DNA reads TGTGCCAGCAGTCCATTGCGGGGGACCCTGCAAGAGACCCAGTACTTC. It encodes CASSPLRGTLQETQYF.

This chain links TRBV4-2 with TRBJ2-4, with D possibly matching TRBD1 (6 bases). The germline gives CDR1 LGHNA, CDR2 YNFKEQ. Trimming shortened V by 0 bases and J by 1 base, and 10 bases separated the two germline ends. The CDR3 length is 16 residues. CDR3 sequence: CASSQEPGVAKNIQYF. The CDR3 coding sequence is TGTGCCAGCAGCCAAGAACCAGGGGTGGCCAAAAACATTCAGTACTTC.

The chain couples TRBV7-9 to TRBJ1-2; the D is unclear. Between the trimmed V and J ends, which lost 1 base and 3 bases, there was a span of 9 bases. Germline CDR1 SEHNR, CDR2 FQNEAQ (reference sequence). This CDR3 contains 14 residues. DNA of the CDR3: TGTGCCAGCAGCTTAGGAGGGTCGTACTATGGCTACACCTTC. Encoded protein: CASSLGGSYYGYTF.

The rearrangement uses TRBV27 and TRBJ2-1; D unresolved. CDR1 is MNHEY, CDR2 SMNVEV, per germline (reference sequence). The CDR3 length is 14 residues. V dropped 3 bases and J dropped 5 bases, with 11 bases sitting between them. In DNA, the CDR3 is TGTGCCAGCAGTTTTTTACCAACTGACAATGAGCAGTTCTTC. Translation: CASSFLPTDNEQFF.

CDR3 bases: TGCGCCAGCAGCCTGCGACAGGGGAAGCCGCAAGAGACCCAGTACTTC. This codes for CASSLRQGKPQETQYF. This rearrangement joins TRBV5-1 to TRBJ2-5, with 8 bases lining up with TRBD1. The V and J ends lost 4 bases and 2 bases, in that order; junction bases with no gene match: 10. The V gene's germline CDR1 is SGHRS and CDR2 YFSETQ. This CDR3 region has 16 residues.

The rearrangement joins TRBV5-5 to TRBJ1-5; TRBD1 agrees at 7 bases. V was pared by 6 bases and J by 10 bases, with 22 bases of the junction left unmatched. CDR1 and CDR2 (germline): SGHKS, YYEKEE (reference sequence). The CDR3 has 17 amino acids. DNA for the CDR3: TGTGCCAGCATCCTACACAGGGGCACGGGTTACACGAGCCCCCAGCATTTT. It encodes CASILHRGTGYTSPQHF.

This clone was seen once. The V gene is TRBV19, the J gene TRBJ2-5; TRBD2 matches at 8 bases. Germline loops: CDR1 LNHDA, CDR2 SQIVND (reference sequence). V lost 9 bases and J lost 2; bases outside the gene matches: 5. This CDR3 comprises 13 residues. The CDR3 reads CASSGGRQETQYF. The CDR3 nucleotides are TGTGCCAGCTCGGGGGGGAGGCAAGAGACCCAGTACTTC.

The CDR3 reads CASSLPGSGNTIYF. The DNA for the CDR3 is TGTGCCAGCAGCCTTCCGGGTTCTGGAAACACCATATATTTT. The chain joins TRBV14 to TRBJ1-3; unclear D gene. The V end was cut by 4 bases, the J end by 1 base, with 8 bases between. The CDR3 covers 14 residues. In germline, CDR1 is SGHDN, CDR2 FVKESK.

This clone has a handful of counts. The V gene is TRBV5-6, the J gene TRBJ2-3; D unresolved. Germline V gene data show CDR1 as SGHDT and CDR2 as YYEEEE. Trimming left V 3 bases short and J 6 bases short, with 8 bases between. The CDR3 loop spans 12 amino acids. CDR3 nucleotides: TGTGCCAGCAGCTCGGCAGGTGATACGCAGTATTTT. Translating it yields CASSSAGDTQYF.

The rearrangement uses TRBV29-1 and TRBJ1-1; 7 positions match TRBD1. The CDR3 runs 14 residues. The V and J ends lost 0 bases and 4 bases, in that order; junction bases with no gene match: 5. Germline CDR1 reads SQVTM; CDR2 reads ANQGSEA. In nucleotides, the CDR3 is TGCAGCGTTGAAGATCGGACAGGAGGCACTGAAGCTTTCTTT. This gives the protein CSVEDRTGGTEAFF.

This clone occurred a few times. The rearrangement uses TRBV6-5 and TRBJ1-2; 7 positions agree with TRBD1. There are 15 residues in the CDR3. The germline gives CDR1 MNHEY, CDR2 SVGAGI. The V and J ends lost 4 bases and 8 bases, in that order; junction bases with no gene match: 13. The CDR3 sequence: CASSSRDRAPLGYTF. The CDR3 bases are TGTGCCAGCAGTTCCCGCGACAGGGCTCCCCTAGGCTACACCTTC.

The chain carries TRBV11-1 and TRBJ2-7; D possibly corresponds to TRBD2 (6 bases). Trimming removed 0 bases at V and 4 bases at J, with 10 bases between. The CDR3 totals 14 residues. CDR1 SGHAT and CDR2 FQDESV come from the germline V gene (reference sequence). CDR3 nucleotides: TGTGCCAGCAGCTTAGCCGGAGGGGAATACGAGCAGTACTTC. Translating it yields CASSLAGGEYEQYF.

The rearrangement uses TRBV7-2 and TRBJ2-5; 8 bases align to TRBD1. Trimming at V came to 5 bases and at J to 5 bases, leaving 10 bases not matched to a gene. The CDR3 is 15 residues long. Looked up from germline, CDR1 is SGHTA and CDR2 is FQGNSA. The chain's CDR3 is CASSLQGANVETQYF. The CDR3 DNA is TGTGCCAGCAGCCTCCAGGGGGCGAACGTGGAGACCCAGTACTTC.

The chain uses TRBV5-1 and TRBJ2-1; a possible D gene is TRBD1 (6 bases). Trimming removed 0 bases at V and 12 bases at J, with 16 bases between. Germline V lookup: CDR1 SGHRS, CDR2 YFSETQ. The CDR3 has 14 residues. The CDR3 is CASSLDRAFSAQFF. The DNA of the CDR3 is TGCGCCAGCAGCTTGGACAGGGCCTTCTCAGCGCAGTTCTTC.